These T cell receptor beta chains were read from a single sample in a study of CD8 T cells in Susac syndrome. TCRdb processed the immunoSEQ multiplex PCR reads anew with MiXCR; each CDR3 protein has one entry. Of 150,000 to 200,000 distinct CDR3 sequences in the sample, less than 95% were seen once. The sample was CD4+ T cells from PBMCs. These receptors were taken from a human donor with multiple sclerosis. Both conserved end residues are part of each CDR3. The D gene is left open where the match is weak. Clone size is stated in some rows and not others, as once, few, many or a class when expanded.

CDR3 DNA: TGTGCCAGCAGCCAAGGAAGGACTAGCGGGAGGGCCTTTGAGACCCAGTACTTC
CDR3 protein: CASSQGRTSGRAFETQYF
D gene: TRBD2
V gene: TRBV14
CDR3 length: 18
clone size: NA
J gene: TRBJ2-5

CDR3 DNA: TGCGCCAGCAGCCAAGCGCCGGTTGATCAGCCCCAGCATTTT
CDR3 protein: CASSQAPVDQPQHF
D gene: NA
V gene: TRBV4-3
CDR3 length: 14
clone size: NA
J gene: TRBJ1-5

CDR3 DNA: TGCAGTGCTAGAAGCTGGACGGATAACACTGAAGCTTTCTTT
CDR3 protein: CSARSWTDNTEAFF
D gene: NA
V gene: TRBV20-1
CDR3 length: 14
clone size: NA
J gene: TRBJ1-1

CDR3 DNA: TGTGCCAGCAGTTTGAGGGGAATACAAAAACTGTTTTTT
CDR3 protein: CASSLRGIQKLFF
D gene: NA
V gene: TRBV28
CDR3 length: 13
clone size: NA
J gene: TRBJ1-4

CDR3 DNA: TGTGCCAGCAGCGGGGGGACACCGAACACCGGGGAGCTGTTTTTT
CDR3 protein: CASSGGTPNTGELFF
D gene: NA
V gene: TRBV9
CDR3 length: 15
clone size: NA
J gene: TRBJ2-2

CDR3 DNA: TGTGCCAGCAGTTCCGACGAGAGCTCCTACGAGCAGTACTTC
CDR3 protein: CASSSDESSYEQYF
D gene: NA
V gene: TRBV12-3/TRBV12-4
CDR3 length: 14
clone size: NA
J gene: TRBJ2-7

CDR3 DNA: TGCGCCTGCCGCCTGACAGTGGGAGCGAACACCGGGGAGCTGTTTTTT
CDR3 protein: CACRLTVGANTGELFF
D gene: NA
V gene: TRBV5-1
CDR3 length: 16
clone size: NA
J gene: TRBJ2-2

CDR3 DNA: TGTGCCAGCTTTAGCCCACAGGGCAATGGGGGTGACACTGAAGCTTTCTTT
CDR3 protein: CASFSPQGNGGDTEAFF
D gene: NA
V gene: TRBV25-1
CDR3 length: 17
clone size: once
J gene: TRBJ1-1

CDR3 DNA: TGCGCCAGCAGCTTGGGTCGGTTAGACGAAAAACTGTTTTTT
CDR3 protein: CASSLGRLDEKLFF
D gene: NA
V gene: TRBV5-1
CDR3 length: 14
clone size: NA
J gene: TRBJ1-4

CDR3 DNA: TGTGCCTGGAACACAGGGAACTATGGCTACACCTTC
CDR3 protein: CAWNTGNYGYTF
D gene: NA
V gene: TRBV30
CDR3 length: 12
clone size: NA
J gene: TRBJ1-2

CDR3 DNA: TGTGCCAGTAGTATGGGGACAGAGTGGGGCACTGAAGTTTTCTTT
CDR3 protein: CASSMGTEWGTEVFF
D gene: TRBD1
V gene: TRBV19
CDR3 length: 15
clone size: NA
J gene: TRBJ1-1

CDR3 DNA: TGCAGCGCTAAAGGGACAGGGGGCTTTCTAGGTGGCTACACCTTC
CDR3 protein: CSAKGTGGFLGGYTF
D gene: TRBD1
V gene: TRBV29-1
CDR3 length: 15
clone size: NA
J gene: TRBJ1-2

CDR3 DNA: TGTGCCAGTTCCAATGGGGACAGCTGGAACACTGAAGCTTTCTTT
CDR3 protein: CASSNGDSWNTEAFF
D gene: TRBD1
V gene: TRBV2
CDR3 length: 15
clone size: NA
J gene: TRBJ1-1

CDR3 DNA: TGCAGCGTCGGACTAGCGGGAGGGTACCAAGAGACCCAGTACTTC
CDR3 protein: CSVGLAGGYQETQYF
D gene: TRBD2
V gene: TRBV29-1
CDR3 length: 15
clone size: once
J gene: TRBJ2-5

CDR3 DNA: TGTGCCATCAGGCGGGACAGTACCTACGAGCAGTACTTC
CDR3 protein: CAIRRDSTYEQYF
D gene: NA
V gene: TRBV10-3
CDR3 length: 13
clone size: NA
J gene: TRBJ2-7

CDR3 DNA: TGTGCCAGCAGCTTACTCCAGGGTTGGCAGACCCAGTACTTC
CDR3 protein: CASSLLQGWQTQYF
D gene: NA
V gene: TRBV7-2
CDR3 length: 14
clone size: NA
J gene: TRBJ2-5

CDR3 DNA: TGTGCCAGCAGCTCCTGGGGCGGGGAAGAGACCCAGTACTTC
CDR3 protein: CASSSWGGEETQYF
D gene: NA
V gene: TRBV7-2
CDR3 length: 14
clone size: NA
J gene: TRBJ2-5

CDR3 DNA: TGCAGCCTCTGGAGGAGGGGACAGGGGGCCACAGATACGCAGTATTTT
CDR3 protein: CSLWRRGQGATDTQYF
D gene: TRBD1
V gene: TRBV29-1
CDR3 length: 16
clone size: NA
J gene: TRBJ2-3

CDR3 DNA: TGTGCCAGCAGTTTAACGTCCGGCACTGCGAATCAGCCCCAGCATTTT
CDR3 protein: CASSLTSGTANQPQHF
D gene: NA
V gene: TRBV27
CDR3 length: 16
clone size: NA
J gene: TRBJ1-5

CDR3 DNA: TGTGCCAGCAGGGGGGACAGGGCCGAGCAGTACTTC
CDR3 protein: CASRGDRAEQYF
D gene: TRBD1
V gene: TRBV27
CDR3 length: 12
clone size: NA
J gene: TRBJ2-7

CDR3 DNA: TGTGCCAGCAGTTTACTGGGAGGTGGCAATCAGCCCCAGCATTTT
CDR3 protein: CASSLLGGGNQPQHF
D gene: NA
V gene: TRBV27
CDR3 length: 15
clone size: NA
J gene: TRBJ1-5

CDR3 DNA: TGTGCCTCCCGGGACAGGCCGTCTGGGGCCAACGTCCTGACTTTC
CDR3 protein: CASRDRPSGANVLTF
D gene: TRBD1
V gene: TRBV19
CDR3 length: 15
clone size: NA
J gene: TRBJ2-6

CDR3 DNA: TGCGCCAGCACCGAGGACGGGAACACTGAAGCTTTCTTT
CDR3 protein: CASTEDGNTEAFF
D gene: NA
V gene: TRBV5-1
CDR3 length: 13
clone size: NA
J gene: TRBJ1-1

CDR3 DNA: TGTGCCACCAGCAGAGATAGAGAGGGGACCCAGTACTTC
CDR3 protein: CATSRDREGTQYF
D gene: NA
V gene: TRBV15
CDR3 length: 13
clone size: NA
J gene: TRBJ2-5

CDR3 DNA: TGTGCCAGCAGCTTGGGTAGCGGCCAAGAGACCCAGTACTTC
CDR3 protein: CASSLGSGQETQYF
D gene: NA
V gene: TRBV7-2
CDR3 length: 14
clone size: few
J gene: TRBJ2-5

CDR3 DNA: TGTGCCAGCAGCTCCCCGGGGACGGGGGAGACCCAGTACTTC
CDR3 protein: CASSSPGTGETQYF
D gene: NA
V gene: TRBV5-6
CDR3 length: 14
clone size: once
J gene: TRBJ2-5

CDR3 DNA: TGTGCCATCAGTGAGTCGGGACACTATGGCTACACCTTC
CDR3 protein: CAISESGHYGYTF
D gene: NA
V gene: TRBV10-3
CDR3 length: 13
clone size: NA
J gene: TRBJ1-2

CDR3 DNA: TGTGCCAGCAGTCCTGGGGGGACCCTAGGTGAAAAACTGTTTTTT
CDR3 protein: CASSPGGTLGEKLFF
D gene: NA
V gene: TRBV28
CDR3 length: 15
clone size: NA
J gene: TRBJ1-4

CDR3 DNA: TGTGCCAGCAGCTCCCATCCGGGACTAAGAGCAGATACGCAGTATTTT
CDR3 protein: CASSSHPGLRADTQYF
D gene: TRBD2
V gene: TRBV5-6
CDR3 length: 16
clone size: NA
J gene: TRBJ2-3

CDR3 DNA: TGTGCCAGCAGCTTAACGTCGCCCTACAATGAGCAGTTCTTC
CDR3 protein: CASSLTSPYNEQFF
D gene: NA
V gene: TRBV7-3
CDR3 length: 14
clone size: NA
J gene: TRBJ2-1

CDR3 DNA: TGTGCCAGCAGCTTATCACGGGAACAGCCCCAGCATTTT
CDR3 protein: CASSLSREQPQHF
D gene: NA
V gene: TRBV7-9
CDR3 length: 13
clone size: NA
J gene: TRBJ1-5

CDR3 DNA: TGCGCCAGCAGCCGGGACAACAACGAAAAACTGTTTTTT
CDR3 protein: CASSRDNNEKLFF
D gene: NA
V gene: TRBV5-1
CDR3 length: 13
clone size: NA
J gene: TRBJ1-4

CDR3 DNA: TGCGCCAGCAGCGTAGCTAGCGTCTCCTACGAGCAGTACTTC
CDR3 protein: CASSVASVSYEQYF
D gene: NA
V gene: TRBV5-1
CDR3 length: 14
clone size: NA
J gene: TRBJ2-7

CDR3 DNA: TGTGCCAGCAGTTACGACGGGATTTACGAGCAGTACTTC
CDR3 protein: CASSYDGIYEQYF
D gene: NA
V gene: TRBV6-2/TRBV6-3
CDR3 length: 13
clone size: few
J gene: TRBJ2-7

CDR3 DNA: TGTGCCAGCAGCTTAGACGGATCTATTAACTATGGCTACACCTTC
CDR3 protein: CASSLDGSINYGYTF
D gene: NA
V gene: TRBV7-9
CDR3 length: 15
clone size: NA
J gene: TRBJ1-2

CDR3 DNA: TGTGCCAGCAGCTTATATTCAGCTAGCGGGGGGCCGGGCTACAATGAGCAGTTCTTC
CDR3 protein: CASSLYSASGGPGYNEQFF
D gene: TRBD2
V gene: TRBV11-2
CDR3 length: 19
clone size: NA
J gene: TRBJ2-1

CDR3 DNA: TGTGCCAGCAGTTTAGGGGAGGAGAGGGAGCAGTACTTC
CDR3 protein: CASSLGEEREQYF
D gene: NA
V gene: TRBV12-3/TRBV12-4
CDR3 length: 13
clone size: NA
J gene: TRBJ2-7

CDR3 DNA: TGTGCCATCACAAAGAAAGGCTTCTATGGCTACACCTTC
CDR3 protein: CAITKKGFYGYTF
D gene: NA
V gene: TRBV7-9
CDR3 length: 13
clone size: NA
J gene: TRBJ1-2

CDR3 DNA: TGTGCCAGCAGTCTTGGTGAGGGAGGCTACACCTTC
CDR3 protein: CASSLGEGGYTF
D gene: NA
V gene: TRBV6-6
CDR3 length: 12
clone size: NA
J gene: TRBJ1-2

CDR3 DNA: TGTGCCAGCAGCTTTCAGGTCCTAGGCGAGCAGTACTTC
CDR3 protein: CASSFQVLGEQYF
D gene: NA
V gene: TRBV7-3
CDR3 length: 13
clone size: NA
J gene: TRBJ2-7

CDR3 DNA: TGTGCCAGCAGTCCTGCCGACAGTTATGGCTACACCTTC
CDR3 protein: CASSPADSYGYTF
D gene: NA
V gene: TRBV12-3/TRBV12-4
CDR3 length: 13
clone size: NA
J gene: TRBJ1-2